Sequencing of this T cell receptor (beta chain) was carried out in a study of control samples from healthy donors and cancer patients. Produced via immunoSEQ multiplex PCR; TCRdb's table is partial and in-frame only. The data hold 85,000 to 100,000 clones, with roughly 93% observed a single time. Trimming stripped 2 bases from V and 1 base from J, with 13 bases between. This CDR3 contains 16 residues. The V gene's germline CDR1 is MNHEY and CDR2 SVGAGI. The sequence came from a man aged 18 to 30 in good health. The sample consisted of blood. This sequence joins TRBV6-5 and TRBJ2-3, with no clear D. In nucleotides, the CDR3 is TGTGCCAGCAGTTACGGTAATCCCCAGGGCACAGATACGCAGTATTTT. Its translation: CASSYGNPQGTDTQYF.